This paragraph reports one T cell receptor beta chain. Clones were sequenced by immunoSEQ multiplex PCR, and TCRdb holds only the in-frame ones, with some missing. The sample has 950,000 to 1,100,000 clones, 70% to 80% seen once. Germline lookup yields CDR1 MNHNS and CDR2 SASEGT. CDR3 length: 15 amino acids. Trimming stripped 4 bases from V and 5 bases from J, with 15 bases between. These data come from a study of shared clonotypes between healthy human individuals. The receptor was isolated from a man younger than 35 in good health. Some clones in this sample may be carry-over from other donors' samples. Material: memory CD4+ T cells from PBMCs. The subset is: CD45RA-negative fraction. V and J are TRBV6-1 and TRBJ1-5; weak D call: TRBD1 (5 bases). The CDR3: CASSVSVGRDQPQHF. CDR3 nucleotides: TGTGCCAGCAGTGTCTCGGTGGGGCGTGATCAGCCCCAGCATTTT.